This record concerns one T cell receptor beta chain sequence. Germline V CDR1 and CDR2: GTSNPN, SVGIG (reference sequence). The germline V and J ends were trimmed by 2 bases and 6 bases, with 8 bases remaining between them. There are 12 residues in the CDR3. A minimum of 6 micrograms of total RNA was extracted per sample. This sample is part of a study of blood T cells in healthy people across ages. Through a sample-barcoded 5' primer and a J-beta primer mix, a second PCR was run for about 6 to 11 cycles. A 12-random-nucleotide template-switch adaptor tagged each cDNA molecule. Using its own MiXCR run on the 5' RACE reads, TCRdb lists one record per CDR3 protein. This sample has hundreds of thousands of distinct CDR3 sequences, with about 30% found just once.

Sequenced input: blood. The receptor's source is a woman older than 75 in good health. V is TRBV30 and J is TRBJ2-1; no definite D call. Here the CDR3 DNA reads TGTGCCTGGAGTCCCGGCCCCAATGAGCAGTTCTTC. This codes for CAWSPGPNEQFF.